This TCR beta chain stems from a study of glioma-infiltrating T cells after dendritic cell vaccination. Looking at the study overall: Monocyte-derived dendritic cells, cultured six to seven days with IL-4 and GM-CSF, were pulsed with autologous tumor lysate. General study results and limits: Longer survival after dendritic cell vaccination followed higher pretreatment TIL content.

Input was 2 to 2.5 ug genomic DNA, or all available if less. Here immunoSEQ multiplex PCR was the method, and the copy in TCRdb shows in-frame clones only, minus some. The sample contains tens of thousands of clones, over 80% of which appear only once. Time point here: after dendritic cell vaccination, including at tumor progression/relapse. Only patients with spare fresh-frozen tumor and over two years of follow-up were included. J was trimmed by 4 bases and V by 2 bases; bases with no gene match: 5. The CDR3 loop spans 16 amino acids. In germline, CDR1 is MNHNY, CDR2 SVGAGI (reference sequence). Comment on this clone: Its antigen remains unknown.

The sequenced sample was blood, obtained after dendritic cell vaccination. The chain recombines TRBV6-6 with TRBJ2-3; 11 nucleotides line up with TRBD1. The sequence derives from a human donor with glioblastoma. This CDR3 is CASSYGDRGMPDTQYF. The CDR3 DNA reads TGTGCCAGCAGTTACGGGGACAGGGGGATGCCAGATACGCAGTATTTT.